These 18 T cell receptor beta chains were sequenced from one sample in a study of monozygotic twins with inflammatory bowel disease. TCRdb reanalyzed the 5' RACE reads and collapses them to one entry per CDR3 protein, without DNA. This sample's table reports approximately 45,000 distinct CDR3 sequences. Sequencing was done on a sample of blood. Source of these receptors: a human donor with ulcerative colitis or Crohn's disease, or a healthy co-twin of an affected twin (not recorded which).

This chain connects TRBV9 to TRBJ1-6; TCRdb calls TRBD1, which cannot be checked without DNA. From germline, CDR1 is SGDLS and CDR2 YYNGEE. This CDR3 has 15 residues. The CDR3 reads CASSATIQGNSPLHF.

The chain carries TRBV14 and TRBJ1-4; TCRdb's D call of TRBD1 is untestable without DNA. Germline CDR1 SGHDN, CDR2 FVKESK. The CDR3 has 13 amino acids. CDR3 loop: CASSVRGNEKLFF.

The chain employs TRBV2 and TRBJ2-2; checking the TCRdb D call of TRBD1 is not possible without DNA. Germline assignment: CDR1 SNHLY and CDR2 FYNNEI. The CDR3 length is 15 residues. The CDR3 loop is CASSPGTGPTGELFF.

This chain uses TRBV2 with TRBJ2-1; lacking DNA, the TRBD1 call made by TCRdb goes unchecked. There are 15 residues in the CDR3. Per germline, CDR1 SNHLY and CDR2 FYNNEI. CDR3 residues: CASSEGQFPYNEQFF.

The chain combines TRBV10-1 with TRBJ2-7. The CDR3 runs to 12 residues. Per the germline V gene, CDR1 is WNHNN and CDR2 is SYGVQD (reference sequence). This CDR3 reads CASSTDFYEQYF.

The genes are TRBV2 and TRBJ2-1; TCRdb selects TRBD2, and the lack of DNA leaves this call unchecked. CDR3 length: 13 residues. Per the germline V gene, CDR1 is SNHLY and CDR2 is FYNNEI. CDR3 sequence reads: CASTPSPYNEQFF.

The V and J genes are TRBV7-9 and TRBJ2-3. The germline CDR1 and CDR2 sequences are SEHNR and FQNEAQ (reference sequence). The CDR3 runs 13 residues. The CDR3: CASIDLLTDTQYF.

The gene calls are TRBV5-1 and TRBJ2-2; TCRdb's D call, TRBD1, is unchecked because there is no DNA. The CDR3 is made up of 15 amino acids. CDR1 SGHRS and CDR2 YFSETQ come from the germline V gene. CDR3 sequence: CASSLKGGNTGELFF.

The rearrangement links TRBV7-2 to TRBJ1-5. There are 15 residues in the CDR3. CDR1 is SGHTA, CDR2 FQGNSA, per germline. CDR3: CASSLSGGVYQPQHF.

The chain combines TRBV27 with TRBJ1-2. The CDR3 totals 16 residues. In germline, CDR1 is MNHEY, CDR2 SMNVEV (reference sequence). This CDR3 reads CASSLSGTFTNYGYTF.

J is TRBJ1-1 and V is TRBV18. This CDR3 is built from 12 residues. CDR1 is KGHSH and CDR2 is LQKENI in the germline V gene. The CDR3 protein is CASSPRECEAFF.

This chain links TRBV20-1 with TRBJ2-2; TCRdb lists TRBD1, though no DNA is available to test this call. This CDR3 comprises 15 residues. From germline, CDR1 is DFQATT and CDR2 SNEGSKA (reference sequence). CDR3 residues: CSAREGAGNTGELFF.

The chain recombines TRBV30 with TRBJ1-2. This CDR3 is built from 12 residues. CDR1 GTSNPN and CDR2 SVGIG come from the germline V gene (reference sequence). CDR3 sequence reads: CAWSLHARGYTF. Supplemented by reference TRBV30 and TRBJ1-2, the full variable domain reads SQTIHQWPATLVQPVGSPLSLECTVEGTSNPNLYWYRQAAGRGLQLLFYSVGIGQISSEVPQNLSASRPQDRQFILSSKKLLLSDSGFYLCAWSLHARGYTFGSGTRLTVV.

The chain has TRBV12-3 or TRBV12-4 and TRBJ1-1; the D gene TCRdb calls, TRBD1, cannot be checked with no DNA. CDR3 length equals 13 residues. This chain's CDR3 is CASGWTGASEAFF.

The genes are TRBV6-1 and TRBJ2-7; TCRdb returns TRBD1, unconfirmable since there is no DNA. This CDR3 is built from 17 residues. Germline lookup yields CDR1 MNHNS and CDR2 SASEGT. This CDR3 is CASREPGSLNGGYEQYF.

The chain is built from TRBV24-1 and TRBJ2-1; TCRdb's D call, TRBD1, is unchecked because there is no DNA. The CDR3 spans 14 residues. Germline CDR1 and CDR2: KGHDR and SFDVKD. The CDR3 spells CATSDGTVYNEQFF.

This chain uses TRBV11-2 with TRBJ2-2; TCRdb's D call, TRBD2, is unchecked because there is no DNA. The CDR3 has 19 amino acids. Germline loops: CDR1 SGHAT, CDR2 FQNNGV. CDR3 in amino acids: CASSVTTSGGALWTGELFF.

The V and J genes are TRBV20-1 and TRBJ2-7. This CDR3 is built from 14 residues. In germline, CDR1 is DFQATT, CDR2 SNEGSKA (reference sequence). This CDR3 is CSARDGRGSHEQYF.